The next 9 T cell receptor beta chains were all read from a single sample in a study of blood T cell repertoires in COVID-19. Profiling relied on immunoSEQ multiplex PCR, and the TCRdb table lists in-frame clones only, not all of them. The sample records about 140,000 clones, under 90% being singletons. Sequenced sample: peripheral blood. These receptors all stem from a man between 65 and 85 years old who had recovered from COVID-19.

The rearrangement joins TRBV18 to TRBJ1-6; D gene ambiguous. Germline V gene data show CDR1 as KGHSH and CDR2 as LQKENI. This CDR3 region has 12 residues. V was clipped by 5 bases and J by 13 bases, with 12 bases between them. This chain's CDR3 is CASSTEKEPLHF. The CDR3 DNA reads as TGTGCCAGCTCAACGGAGAAGGAGCCCCTCCACTTT. Combining the CDR3 with reference TRBV18 and TRBJ1-6 gives the whole variable domain NAGVMQNPRHLVRRRGQEARLRCSPMKGHSHVYWYRQLPEEGLKFMVYLQKENIIDESGMPKERFSAEFPKEGPSILRIQQVVRGDSAAYFCASSTEKEPLHFGNGTRLTVT.

This chain links TRBV24-1 with TRBJ2-1, with a weak D call TRBD2 (5 bases). CDR3 length: 13 amino acids. Trimming took 3 bases from V and 9 from J, leaving 11 bases between them. The germline V gene has CDR1 KGHDR and CDR2 SFDVKD. The CDR3 DNA reads as TGTGCCACCAGTGATACGGGATTAGTTGAGCAGTTCTTC. As protein: CATSDTGLVEQFF.

The J gene is TRBJ1-4, the V gene TRBV19; D is unclear. V was pared by 6 bases and J by 7 bases, with 12 bases between. This CDR3 comprises 13 residues. Germline V gene lookup returns CDR1 LNHDA and CDR2 SQIVND (reference sequence). DNA for the CDR3: TGTGCCAGTAGGGTTGAGGGCAGTGAAAAACTGTTTTTT. This codes for CASRVEGSEKLFF.

This chain uses TRBV27 with TRBJ2-1, with TRBD1 identical over 8 bases. The germline CDR1 and CDR2 sequences are MNHEY and SMNVEV (reference sequence). With V trimmed by 3 bases and J by 4 bases, 5 bases remained unmatched. The CDR3 runs 15 residues. The chain's CDR3 is CASSFTGGTYNEQFF. DNA for the CDR3: TGTGCCAGCAGTTTCACAGGGGGGACGTACAATGAGCAGTTCTTC.

This rearrangement joins TRBV7-2 to TRBJ2-7; the D is unclear. Trimming took 0 bases from V and 1 from J, leaving 7 bases between them. The CDR3 runs to 14 residues. Germline V gene lookup returns CDR1 SGHTA and CDR2 FQGNSA. CDR3 residues: CASSLAGRSYEQYF. CDR3 sequence (DNA): TGTGCCAGCAGCTTAGCGGGCAGGTCCTACGAGCAGTACTTC.

The V and J genes are TRBV7-2 and TRBJ2-3; D possibly corresponds to TRBD2 (7 bases). V gave up 0 bases and J gave up 6 bases, with 10 bases separating them. This CDR3 region has 14 residues. Germline CDR1 SGHTA, CDR2 FQGNSA. CDR3 nucleotide sequence: TGTGCCAGCAGCTTAGCAGGGAGGGGGGATACGCAGTATTTT. Its protein is CASSLAGRGDTQYF.

This chain joins TRBV13 and TRBJ2-1, with D tentatively TRBD2 (5 bases). V lost 0 bases and J lost 3, with 15 bases in between. The CDR3 contains 17 residues. CDR1 and CDR2 from the germline V gene are PRHDT and FYEKMQ (reference sequence). Here the CDR3 reads CASSLGLYGRDYNEQFF. As DNA, the CDR3 is TGTGCCAGCAGCTTAGGCCTATATGGACGGGACTACAATGAGCAGTTCTTC.

The rearrangement joins TRBV5-6 to TRBJ2-2; 10 bases agree with TRBD2. Trimming removed 1 base from V and 3 bases from J; junction bases left unmatched: 6. Germline-derived CDR1 and CDR2 are SGHDT and YYEEEE. CDR3 length: 17 residues. The CDR3 DNA reads TGTGCCAGCAGCTTGTCCTTAGCGGGAGGTTACACCGGGGAGCTGTTTTTT. Its translation: CASSLSLAGGYTGELFF.

This clone appeared a single time. The chain joins TRBV6-6 to TRBJ2-5; no reliable D call. Germline V gene data show CDR1 as MNHNY and CDR2 as SVGAGI (reference sequence). The CDR3 has 13 residues. Trimming shortened V by 6 bases and J by 4 bases, and 12 bases separated the two germline ends. The CDR3 nucleotides are TGTGCCAGCAGCCCAGAAACGGGAGAGACCCAGTACTTC. It specifies CASSPETGETQYF.